This T cell receptor beta chain was recovered during a study of cytomegalovirus exposure and HLA in healthy donors. Study-level points and caveats: A later examination showed that TCR association rates differed by HLA locus, with DRB1 most and HLA-C fewest. A later analysis reportedly found fewer N-insertions in an Asian-associated ancestry cluster than the roughly 730-donor mean.

In the case of this clone: What it binds is unknown.

This CDR3 spans 19 amino acids. The germline V gene has CDR1 SQVTM and CDR2 ANQGSEA. V lost 2 bases to trimming and J lost 0 bases, with 23 bases between them. With 60 Vbeta and 13 Jbeta primers, the PCR was carried out. The protocol was immunoSEQ multiplex PCR, while the TCRdb copy is restricted to in-frame clones and leaves out a portion. The profile shows around 130,000 clones, roughly 80% of them singletons. The V and J genes are TRBV29-1 and TRBJ2-1; D may be TRBD1 (5 bases). The specimen sequenced was PBMCs. The origin of this receptor is a female donor in good health and CMV-seronegative. The CDR3 sequence: CSVEHWTYGALVSYNEQFF. The CDR3 DNA follows: TGCAGCGTTGAACACTGGACATATGGAGCCTTAGTCTCCTACAATGAGCAGTTCTTC.